The rows below give T cell receptor beta chains drawn from one sample of a study of T cells in localized non-small cell lung cancer. Here immunoSEQ multiplex PCR was the method, and the copy in TCRdb shows in-frame clones only, minus some. The sample includes tens of thousands of clones, around four fifths of them seen just once. Sequenced here: peripheral blood, sampled before any cancer treatment. All receptors derive from a female donor at least 60 years old with stage I lung adenocarcinoma. Each CDR3 is given with its conserved first and last residue. A D gene is named only where the DNA matches it firmly. Clone size, where shown, is once, few, many, or a class for clones that have expanded.

v_gene	d_gene	j_gene	abundance	CDR3aa	CDR3nt
TRBV5-4	NA	TRBJ2-7	NA	CASSLEPGNYEQYF	TGTGCCAGCAGCTTGGAGCCGGGGAATTACGAGCAGTACTTC
TRBV6-5	NA	TRBJ1-2	NA	CASSYEARSKGGYTF	TGTGCCAGCAGTTACGAGGCCAGGTCTAAGGGTGGCTACACCTTC
TRBV6-5	NA	TRBJ1-1	NA	CASSYMGATEAFF	TGTGCCAGCAGTTACATGGGGGCCACTGAAGCTTTCTTT
TRBV5-6	NA	TRBJ2-1	few	CASSAQGLNEQFF	TGTGCCAGCAGCGCCCAGGGCTTGAATGAGCAGTTCTTC
TRBV2	TRBD1	TRBJ2-1	NA	CASSERTGGNEQFF	TGTGCCAGCAGTGAGAGGACAGGGGGCAATGAGCAGTTCTTC
TRBV18	NA	TRBJ1-2	NA	CASSPMRGDYGYTF	TGTGCCAGCTCACCAATGAGGGGGGACTATGGCTACACCTTC
TRBV30	NA	TRBJ1-5	NA	CAWSRDRTHGSNQPQHF	TGTGCCTGGTCCCGCGACAGGACTCACGGGAGCAATCAGCCCCAGCATTTT
TRBV7-2	TRBD1	TRBJ2-7	NA	CASSAGQGTGEQYF	TGTGCCAGCAGCGCCGGACAGGGGACGGGCGAGCAGTACTTC
TRBV10-3	TRBD2	TRBJ2-5	NA	CAISESSRGGSETQYF	TGTGCCATCAGTGAGTCGAGCCGGGGGGGCTCTGAGACCCAGTACTTC
TRBV6-6	NA	TRBJ1-5	many	CASSSRVNQPQHF	TGTGCCAGCAGTTCCAGGGTCAATCAGCCCCAGCATTTT
TRBV10-3	TRBD1	TRBJ1-5	NA	CAISEGQGGPQHF	TGTGCCATCAGTGAGGGACAGGGAGGGCCCCAGCATTTT
TRBV2	TRBD1	TRBJ1-2	NA	CASSVDTGGPRGYTF	TGTGCCAGCAGCGTAGACACAGGGGGGCCCAGGGGCTACACCTTC
TRBV18	TRBD2	TRBJ2-7	NA	CASSPGTSGIRDEYF	TGTGCCAGCTCACCAGGGACTAGCGGGATCAGGGACGAGTACTTC
TRBV25-1	NA	TRBJ1-3	NA	CASRPASRIAGNTIYF	TGTGCCAGCAGGCCCGCCTCCAGGATAGCTGGAAACACCATATATTTT
TRBV10-3	TRBD2	TRBJ2-7	few	CAISRTSGSYEQYF	TGTGCCATCAGTAGGACTAGCGGGAGCTACGAGCAGTACTTC
TRBV7-9	TRBD2	TRBJ2-1	NA	CASRLTLANEQFF	TGTGCCAGCAGACTTACACTAGCGAATGAGCAGTTCTTC
TRBV7-3	NA	TRBJ2-3	few	CASSWTSTDTQYF	TGTGCCAGCAGCTGGACTAGCACAGATACGCAGTATTTT
TRBV6-5	NA	TRBJ2-5	NA	CASSYPTGGGETQYF	TGTGCCAGCAGTTATCCAACGGGTGGGGGGGAGACCCAGTACTTC
TRBV30	NA	TRBJ1-2	NA	CAWSVIQGVNGYTF	TGTGCCTGGAGTGTAATACAGGGAGTCAATGGCTACACCTTC
TRBV5-1	TRBD1	TRBJ2-5	NA	CASSLRQGAGTQYF	TGCGCCAGCAGCTTGCGCCAGGGGGCCGGGACCCAGTACTTC
TRBV5-8	NA	TRBJ1-2	NA	CASSLQSVYGYTF	TGTGCCAGCAGCCTGCAAAGCGTCTATGGCTACACCTTC
TRBV20-1	NA	TRBJ1-2	NA	CSASPEGYTF	TGCAGTGCTAGTCCCGAGGGCTACACCTTC
TRBV19	NA	TRBJ1-4	NA	CASSADKGKLFF	TGTGCCAGTAGTGCAGACAAAGGCAAACTGTTTTTT
TRBV12-5	TRBD2	TRBJ2-1	NA	CASGPRGGLAGYYNEQFF	TGTGCTAGTGGTCCCAGGGGGGGACTAGCGGGATACTACAATGAGCAGTTCTTC
TRBV5-1	NA	TRBJ2-7	once	CASSLEGTTLEQYF	TGCGCCAGTAGCTTGGAGGGCACTACACTCGAGCAGTACTTC
TRBV6-5	NA	TRBJ1-3	few	CASSYDVDSGNTIYF	TGTGCCAGCAGTTACGACGTCGACTCTGGAAACACCATATATTTT
TRBV5-1	NA	TRBJ2-5	once	CASSPGQPLQISQETQYF	TGCGCCAGCAGCCCAGGACAGCCCCTTCAGATCTCGCAAGAGACCCAGTACTTC
TRBV5-8	TRBD1	TRBJ1-5	NA	CASSRTGTQPQHF	TGTGCCAGCAGCCGGACAGGGACTCAGCCCCAGCATTTT
TRBV4-1	NA	TRBJ1-1	NA	CASSPFQGTEAFF	TGCGCCAGCAGCCCCTTTCAGGGCACTGAAGCTTTCTTT
TRBV11-2	TRBD1	TRBJ1-6	NA	CASSTQDRVNSPLHF	TGTGCCAGCAGCACCCAGGACAGGGTGAACTCACCCCTCCACTTT
TRBV9	NA	TRBJ1-1	NA	CASSVAGEGTEAFF	TGTGCCAGCAGCGTAGCAGGGGAGGGCACTGAAGCTTTCTTT
TRBV29-1	TRBD2	TRBJ2-7	once	CSVSGVVAGGPYEQYF	TGCAGCGTCTCAGGGGTGGTAGCGGGAGGGCCCTACGAGCAGTACTTC
TRBV7-2	NA	TRBJ1-5	few	CASSWDGGQPQHF	TGTGCCAGCAGCTGGGACGGCGGGCAGCCCCAGCATTTT
TRBV7-9	NA	TRBJ1-1	once	CASSSSRDPMNTEAFF	TGTGCCAGCAGCTCCAGCCGGGACCCCATGAACACTGAAGCTTTCTTT
TRBV9	NA	TRBJ1-1	NA	CASSVPDNTEAFF	TGTGCCAGCAGCGTACCGGACAACACTGAAGCTTTCTTT
TRBV19	NA	TRBJ1-2	few	CASSRTPLYGYTF	TGTGCCAGTAGTAGGACACCCCTATATGGCTACACCTTC
TRBV9	TRBD1	TRBJ1-4	NA	CASSVGQGATGLSNEKLFF	TGTGCCAGCAGCGTGGGACAGGGGGCGACCGGACTCTCTAATGAAAAACTGTTTTTT
TRBV5-1	NA	TRBJ1-1	NA	CASSTGGMNTEAFF	TGCGCCAGCAGCACCGGGGGTATGAACACTGAAGCTTTCTTT
TRBV6-5	TRBD1	TRBJ2-7	NA	CASSRGGQGNYEQYF	TGTGCCAGCAGCCGGGGCGGACAGGGGAACTACGAGCAGTACTTC
TRBV7-9	NA	TRBJ2-7	NA	CASSSSHEQYF	TGTGCCAGCAGCAGCTCGCACGAGCAGTACTTC
TRBV6-5	TRBD2	TRBJ2-7	few	CASSYSMASGTYEQYF	TGTGCCAGCAGTTACTCGATGGCTAGCGGGACCTACGAGCAGTACTTC
TRBV5-1	TRBD1	TRBJ1-4	NA	CASSRTGTGGSVNEKLFF	TGCGCCAGCAGCAGAACCGGGACAGGGGGTTCCGTGAATGAAAAACTGTTTTTT
TRBV7-3	TRBD2	TRBJ2-3	NA	CASSLTSGGNSDTQYF	TGTGCCAGCAGCTTAACTAGCGGGGGGAACTCAGATACGCAGTATTTT
TRBV4-1	TRBD2	TRBJ2-7	NA	CASSAPGLAFKQYF	TGCGCCAGCAGCGCTCCGGGACTAGCGTTCAAGCAGTACTTC
TRBV5-4	NA	TRBJ2-7	NA	CAYGTPTYEQYF	TGTGCCTATGGGACTCCAACCTACGAGCAGTACTTC
TRBV6-6	NA	TRBJ2-3	NA	CASSYFSGPDTDTQYF	TGTGCCAGCAGTTACTTTAGCGGACCCGACACAGATACGCAGTATTTT
TRBV6-5	TRBD2	TRBJ2-7	NA	CASSVYSGGSYEQYF	TGTGCCAGCAGTGTATATAGCGGGGGGTCCTACGAGCAGTACTTC
TRBV7-7	NA	TRBJ2-3	NA	CASSLVGNTDTQYF	TGTGCTAGCAGCTTAGTAGGGAACACAGATACGCAGTATTTT
TRBV19	NA	TRBJ1-2	NA	CASNQGRGYGYTF	TGTGCCAGTAACCAGGGGCGCGGCTATGGCTACACCTTC
TRBV7-8	NA	TRBJ1-5	NA	CASSFFSVSPITNQPQHF	TGTGCCAGCAGCTTTTTTTCCGTTTCCCCTATTACCAATCAGCCCCAGCATTTT
TRBV7-8	NA	TRBJ2-7	NA	CASSPGPSYEQYF	TGTGCCAGCAGCCCGGGACCGTCCTACGAGCAGTACTTC
TRBV29-1	NA	TRBJ1-1	NA	CSYNTGPEAFF	TGCAGCTATAACACAGGGCCTGAAGCTTTCTTT
TRBV9	NA	TRBJ2-3	once	CASTPEPLTGDTQYF	TGTGCCAGCACCCCAGAGCCCCTGACCGGAGATACGCAGTATTTT
TRBV19	NA	TRBJ1-2	NA	CASSIEGRALGYTF	TGTGCCAGTAGTATTGAGGGGAGAGCACTAGGCTACACCTTC